A single sample gave rise to the 7 T cell receptor beta chains below, sequenced in a study of T cell responses to AZD1222 COVID-19 vaccine. Sequencing used immunoSEQ multiplex PCR; TCRdb keeps in-frame clones, though not all of them. The sample holds 110,000 to 150,000 clones, 70% to 90% seen once. Sequencing used peripheral blood, obtained on day 0 of AZD1222 vaccination. Receptor source: an adult in good health.

This sequence joins TRBV7-3 and TRBJ2-1; 9 nucleotides agree with TRBD2. The germline V gene has CDR1 SGHTA and CDR2 FQGTGA. The junction had 17 bases not matched to a gene; V was cut back by 0 bases and J by 5 bases. The CDR3 is 20 residues long. The CDR3 region has the DNA TGTGCCAGCAGCTTAACCAGCCTAGCGGGACGTTTGGGCCGTAACAATGAGCAGTTCTTC. Its protein product is CASSLTSLAGRLGRNNEQFF.

The chain joins TRBV29-1 to TRBJ2-6; D is undetermined. Germline assignment: CDR1 SQVTM and CDR2 ANQGSEA. The CDR3 length is 15 residues. Deletions cut 6 bases from V and 0 bases from J, with 12 bases between. The CDR3 loop is CSVLGPGSGANVLTF. Here the CDR3 DNA reads TGCAGCGTACTCGGACCCGGCTCTGGGGCCAACGTCCTGACTTTC. Looking up the rest from reference TRBV29-1 and TRBJ2-6 gives the full variable domain: SAVISQKPSRDICQRGTSLTIQCQVDSQVTMMFWYRQQPGQSLTLIATANQGSEATYESGFVIDKFPISRPNLTFSTLTVSNMSPEDSSIYLCSVLGPGSGANVLTFGAGSRLTVL.

The genes are TRBV30 and TRBJ2-1, with 13 bases identical to TRBD2. Per the germline V gene, CDR1 is GTSNPN and CDR2 is SVGIG (reference sequence). This CDR3 has 17 amino acids. V was pared by 4 bases and J by 6 bases, with 12 bases of the junction left unmatched. The DNA for the CDR3 is TGTGCCTGGAACCCTGGGAGGACTAGCGGGAGTCTCAATGAGCAGTTCTTC. Protein: CAWNPGRTSGSLNEQFF.

This chain joins TRBV25-1 and TRBJ1-2; D remains ambiguous. The V gene lost 3 bases and the J gene lost 5 bases, with 10 bases spanning the gap. Germline V CDR1 and CDR2: MGHDK, SYGVNS. The CDR3 contains 13 residues. The CDR3 DNA follows: TGTGCCAGCAGTGACGTTGGGGTGTATGGCTACACCTTC. Encoded protein: CASSDVGVYGYTF.

The rearrangement uses TRBV9 and TRBJ2-5; TRBD1 matches 9 bases. This CDR3 comprises 16 residues. CDR1 is SGDLS, CDR2 YYNGEE, per germline. Germline trimming cut 0 bases from V and 3 bases from J; bases unmatched to any gene: 6. CDR3 coding DNA: TGTGCCAGCAGCGTAGGGAAGTGGGACAGGGAAGAGACCCAGTACTTC. This codes for CASSVGKWDREETQYF.

The rearrangement links TRBV7-9 to TRBJ1-4; 7 bases align to TRBD1. This CDR3 spans 16 amino acids. From germline, CDR1 is SEHNR and CDR2 FQNEAQ (reference sequence). V dropped 4 bases and J dropped 1; count of bases not matched to a gene: 6. The CDR3 DNA reads TGTGCCAGCAGCTCGAGACAGGGTTTAACTAATGAAAAACTGTTTTTT. Residues: CASSSRQGLTNEKLFF.

This clone has only a few counts. This chain joins TRBV7-2 and TRBJ1-4; D may be TRBD1 (5 bases). Trimming removed 4 bases at V and 8 bases at J, with 17 bases between. Germline CDR1 and CDR2: SGHTA and FQGNSA. The CDR3 has 15 amino acids. The CDR3 DNA sequence: TGTGCCAGCAGCTCGGGACTACCCTTTGAGGAAAAACTGTTTTTT. It is translated as CASSSGLPFEEKLFF.